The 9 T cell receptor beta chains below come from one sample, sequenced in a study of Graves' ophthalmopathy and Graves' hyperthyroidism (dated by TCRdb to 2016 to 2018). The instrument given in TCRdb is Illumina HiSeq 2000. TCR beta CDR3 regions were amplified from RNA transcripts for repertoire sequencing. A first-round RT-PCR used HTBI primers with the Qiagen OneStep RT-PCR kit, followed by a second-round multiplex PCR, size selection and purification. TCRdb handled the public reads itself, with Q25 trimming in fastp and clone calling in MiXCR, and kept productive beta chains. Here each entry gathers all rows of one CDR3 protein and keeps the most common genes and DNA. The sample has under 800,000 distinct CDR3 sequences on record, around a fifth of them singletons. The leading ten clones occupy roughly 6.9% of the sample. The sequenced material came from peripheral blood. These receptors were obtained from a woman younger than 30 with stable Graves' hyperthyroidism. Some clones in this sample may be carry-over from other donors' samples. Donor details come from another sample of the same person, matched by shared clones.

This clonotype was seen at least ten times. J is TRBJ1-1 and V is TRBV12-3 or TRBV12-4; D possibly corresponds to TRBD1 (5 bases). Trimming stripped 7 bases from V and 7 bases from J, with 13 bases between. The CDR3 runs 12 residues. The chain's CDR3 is CASTWGILEAFF. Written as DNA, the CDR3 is TGTGCCAGCACCTGGGGGATCCTTGAAGCTTTCTTT.

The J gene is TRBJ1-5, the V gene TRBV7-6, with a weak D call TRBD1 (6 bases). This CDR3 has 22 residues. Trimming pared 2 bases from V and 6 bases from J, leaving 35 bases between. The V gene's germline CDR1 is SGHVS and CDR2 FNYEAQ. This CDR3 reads CASSLSPGGPGLSDSTSQPQHF. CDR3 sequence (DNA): TGTGCCAGCAGCTTATCCCCCGGGGGTCCGGGGCTTTCGGACAGTACAAGTCAGCCCCAGCATTTT.

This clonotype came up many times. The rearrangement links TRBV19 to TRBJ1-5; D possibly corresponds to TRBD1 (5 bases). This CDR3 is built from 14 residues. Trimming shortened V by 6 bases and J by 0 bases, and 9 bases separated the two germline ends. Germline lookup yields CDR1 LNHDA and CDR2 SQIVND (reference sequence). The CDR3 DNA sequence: TGTGCCAGTAGGGACATTCTTAGCAATCAGCCCCAGCATTTT. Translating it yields CASRDILSNQPQHF.

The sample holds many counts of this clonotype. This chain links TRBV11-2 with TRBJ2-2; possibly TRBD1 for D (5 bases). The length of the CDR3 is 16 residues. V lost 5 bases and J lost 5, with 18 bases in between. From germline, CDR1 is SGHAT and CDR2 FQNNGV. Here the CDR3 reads CASSPGQGLGTGELFF. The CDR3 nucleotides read TGTGCCAGCAGCCCCGGGCAGGGTCTGGGAACCGGGGAGCTGTTTTTT. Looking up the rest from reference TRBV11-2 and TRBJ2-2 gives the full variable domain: EAGVAQSPRYKIIEKRQSVAFWCNPISGHATLYWYQQILGQGPKLLIQFQNNGVVDDSQLPKDRFSAERLKGVDSTLKIQPAKLEDSAVYLCASSPGQGLGTGELFFGEGSRLTVL.

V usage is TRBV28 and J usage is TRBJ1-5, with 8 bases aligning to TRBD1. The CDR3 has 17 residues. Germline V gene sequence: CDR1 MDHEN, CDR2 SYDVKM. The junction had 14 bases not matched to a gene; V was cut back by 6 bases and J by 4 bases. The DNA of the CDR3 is TGTGCCAGCAGGCCCCACTTCGTCAGGGGGCCGAATCAGCCCCAGCATTTT. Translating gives CASRPHFVRGPNQPQHF.

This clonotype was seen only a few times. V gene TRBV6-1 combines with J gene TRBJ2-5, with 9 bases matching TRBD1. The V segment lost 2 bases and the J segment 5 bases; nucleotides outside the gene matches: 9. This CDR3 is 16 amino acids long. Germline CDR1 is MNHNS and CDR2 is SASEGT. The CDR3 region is CASSEFNTGGMETQYF. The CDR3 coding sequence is TGTGCCAGCAGTGAATTCAATACAGGGGGCATGGAGACCCAGTACTTC.

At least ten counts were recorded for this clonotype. In nucleotides, the CDR3 is TGTGCCAGCAGCTTAACCTCGCTCTACGAGCAGTACTTC. Its translation: CASSLTSLYEQYF. This sequence joins TRBV7-2 and TRBJ2-7; D gene unclear. The CDR3 consists of 13 residues. Germline V lookup: CDR1 SGHTA, CDR2 FQGNSA. Trimming cost V 2 bases and J 3 bases, with 8 bases left between them.

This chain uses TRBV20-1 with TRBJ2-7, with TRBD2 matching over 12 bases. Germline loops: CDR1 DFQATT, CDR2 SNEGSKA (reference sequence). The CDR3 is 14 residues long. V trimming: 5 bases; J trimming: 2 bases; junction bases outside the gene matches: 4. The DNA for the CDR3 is TGCAGTGCTCTGACTAGCGGGAGTACCTACGAGCAGTACTTC. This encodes CSALTSGSTYEQYF.

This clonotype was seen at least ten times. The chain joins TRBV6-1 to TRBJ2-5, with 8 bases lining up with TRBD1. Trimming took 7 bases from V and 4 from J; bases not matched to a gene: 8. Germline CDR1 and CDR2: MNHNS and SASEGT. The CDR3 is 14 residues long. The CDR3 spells CASTLQGAGETQYF. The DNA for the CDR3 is TGTGCCAGCACTCTTCAGGGGGCTGGAGAGACCCAGTACTTC.